This T cell receptor (beta chain) is from a study of OX40 agonist ivuxolimab in advanced cancers. Study at large: Participants could have had prior anti-PD-1, anti-PD-L1 or anti-CTLA-4 therapy, and roughly 39% had some.

There are 14 residues in the CDR3. CDR1 is MDHEN, CDR2 SYDVKM, per germline. Trimming cost V 5 bases and J 1 base, with 12 bases left between them. This clone was recorded once. The protocol was immunoSEQ multiplex PCR, while the TCRdb copy is restricted to in-frame clones and leaves out a portion. The sample lists around 90,000 clones, roughly 91% occurring once. The sequence was collected from an adult with an advanced solid tumor such as melanoma, head and neck, liver or kidney cancer. This chain joins TRBV28 and TRBJ2-7, with a tentative D call TRBD1 (6 bases). The sequencing used CD4+ or CD8+ T cells sorted from blood, collected in a trial of the OX40 agonist ivuxolimab. The CDR3 coding sequence is TGTGCCAGCAGTGGGGGCCCCCCTTCCTACGAGCAGTACTTC. This encodes CASSGGPPSYEQYF.